A single T cell receptor (beta chain) is shown here with its context. This sample is drawn from a study of blood T cell repertoires in COVID-19. Some clones are missing from TCRdb's copy, which holds only in-frame ones; the method was immunoSEQ multiplex PCR. The sample gives some 250,000 clones, about 87% of which show up once; approximately 5.3% is in the top ten. Germline lookup yields CDR1 MNHNY and CDR2 SVGAGI (reference sequence). The CDR3 runs to 14 residues. The V end lost 2 bases, the J end lost 8 bases, and 14 bases lay between the germline ends. This receptor was obtained from an older woman with COVID-19, enrolled during active disease. The chain joins TRBV6-6 to TRBJ2-3, with D possibly matching TRBD1 (5 bases). Sequenced material: peripheral blood. The CDR3 bases are TGTGCCAGCAGTTACGGGTCAGGGCTAGGTACGCAGTATTTT. Translated, it gives CASSYGSGLGTQYF.